These T cell receptor beta chains were read from a single sample in a study of cytomegalovirus exposure and HLA in healthy donors. Sequenced by immunoSEQ multiplex PCR; TCRdb stores in-frame clones only, minus some. Of over 150,000 clones listed, roughly 80% are singletons. Sequencing was carried out using PBMCs. All receptors come from a boy aged 2 to 10 in good health and CMV-seronegative. Each CDR3 is given without its conserved first and last residue.

len	v_gene	CDR3aa
11	TRBV6-5	ASSEGLAGWQY
12	TRBV9	ASSPSDTNTEAF
14	TRBV30	AWSRGRGTSNQPQH
10	TRBV11-3	ATTGNPYEQY
13	TRBV5-1	ASSFTRGMNTEAF
12	TRBV4-1	ASSQGAGIYEQY
9	TRBV2	ASSLANEQY
10	TRBV5-4	ASSEGAYGYT
15	TRBV4-1	ASSQERTREGPYEQY
11	TRBV29-1	SVDGQGSYEQY
13	TRBV5-1	ASSLGPGDTYEQY
14	TRBV28	ASIDIQGANTGELF
13	TRBV28	ASRPTGTGVNGYT
13	TRBV6-5	ASSPLAGGTNEQY
13	TRBV28	ASSLVGTGSYEQY
12	TRBV7-6	ASSLAPSSQPQH
12	TRBV27	ASSLASGKGTQY
14	TRBV12-5	ASGLVSGVGANVLT
14	TRBV4-1	ASSPRAGAITGELF
14	TRBV7-9	ASSRTTNHFTDTQY
20	TRBV9	ASSVALSGTSGKPVHTGELF
11	TRBV5-8	ASSLDRGHEQY
9	TRBV30	ACCSGREQF
13	TRBV19	ASRTTWAPQETQY
13	TRBV6-1	ASRSTGDKRQPQH